The 30 T cell receptor beta chains below come from one sample, sequenced in a study of blood T cell repertoires in COVID-19. Sequencing used immunoSEQ multiplex PCR; TCRdb keeps in-frame clones, though not all of them. The sample gives about 230,000 clones, 75% to 90% of which show up once; less than 3.5% is in the top ten. Sequencing was done on a sample of peripheral blood. These receptors were taken from a man aged 30-40 years with COVID-19, enrolled during active disease.

The rearrangement uses TRBV12-3 or TRBV12-4 and TRBJ1-3, with D unresolved. V was trimmed by 2 bases and J by 2 bases, leaving 4 bases between them. The CDR3 is 13 amino acids. CDR3 amino acids: CASSLRAGNTIYF. The CDR3 DNA follows: TGTGCCAGCAGTTTAAGAGCTGGAAACACCATATATTTT.

The J gene is TRBJ1-2, the V gene TRBV5-6, with 10 bases that match TRBD1. The germline CDR1 and CDR2 sequences are SGHDT and YYEEEE. V was pared by 2 bases and J by 8 bases, with 12 bases of the junction left unmatched. The CDR3 sequence is 16 residues long. The DNA of the CDR3 is TGTGCCAGCAGCTTCGAACGTAGGACAGGGGGAAGCGGCTACACCTTC. Translating it yields CASSFERRTGGSGYTF.

J is TRBJ2-1 and V is TRBV4-1, with 9 bases aligning to TRBD2. Germline V gene data show CDR1 as MGHRA and CDR2 as YSYEKL. J lost 4 bases, V lost 0 bases, and 13 bases had no gene match. The CDR3 is 19 residues long. The CDR3 DNA is TGCGCCAGCAGCCAAGAAGGAAGCGGTCTGACTAGCGGTTACAATGAGCAGTTCTTC. Its protein is CASSQEGSGLTSGYNEQFF.

This clone was picked up one time. The rearrangement links TRBV4-3 to TRBJ2-1; 8 nucleotides agree with TRBD2. Germline lookup yields CDR1 LGHNA and CDR2 YSLEER. The ends lost 0 bases at V and 4 bases at J; junction bases unmatched: 5. CDR3 size: 16 residues. The CDR3 here is CASSQDAAGGYNEQFF. CDR3 DNA: TGCGCCAGCAGCCAAGATGCGGCGGGGGGTTACAATGAGCAGTTCTTC.

The J gene is TRBJ1-4, the V gene TRBV18; 9 bases are shared with TRBD1. Germline V gene data show CDR1 as KGHSH and CDR2 as LQKENI. The trim removed 3 bases at V and 3 bases at J, leaving 8 bases unmatched. The CDR3 sequence is 17 residues long. The CDR3 coding sequence is TGTGCCAGCTCACCCCTCCAGGGACAGGGTTCTAATGAAAAACTGTTTTTT. This translates into CASSPLQGQGSNEKLFF.

On this clone: Other DNA sequences in this specimen translate into the identical CDR3. The chain has TRBV27 and TRBJ1-1; maybe TRBD1 (6 bases). CDR1 and CDR2 (germline): MNHEY, SMNVEV (reference sequence). The CDR3 totals 13 residues. The V end was cut by 5 bases, the J end by 5 bases, with 12 bases between. CDR3 DNA sequence: TGTGCCAGCAGTCCACTTAGGGGGACTGAAGCTTTCTTT. Translated: CASSPLRGTEAFF.

This chain links TRBV7-2 with TRBJ2-5; TRBD2 matches 12 bases. The germline CDR1 and CDR2 sequences are SGHTA and FQGNSA. Germline trimming cut 5 bases from V and 0 bases from J; bases unmatched to any gene: 4. The CDR3 extends over 16 amino acids. The CDR3 DNA reads TGTGCCAGCAGCGTTACTAGCGGGGGGTACCAAGAGACCCAGTACTTC. Translated, it gives CASSVTSGGYQETQYF. The complete variable domain, with remaining parts taken from reference TRBV7-2 and TRBJ2-5, reads GAGVSQSPSNKVTEKGKDVELRCDPISGHTALYWYRQSLGQGLEFLIYFQGNSAPDKSGLPSDRFSAERTGGSVSTLTIQRTQQEDSAVYLCASSVTSGGYQETQYFGPGTRLLVL.

This chain joins TRBV7-9 and TRBJ1-5; D is perhaps TRBD1 (6 bases). The ends were cut back, 4 bases at V and 4 bases at J, with 11 bases in the middle. Germline V lookup: CDR1 SEHNR, CDR2 FQNEAQ (reference sequence). CDR3 length: 14 residues. CDR3 loop: CASSSDSENQPQHF. For the CDR3, the DNA is TGTGCCAGCAGCTCGGACAGTGAAAATCAGCCCCAGCATTTT.

The gene calls are TRBV21-1 and TRBJ2-4; the table assigns TRBD2, which was not confirmed against the DNA. TRBV21-1 is marked as a pseudogene. The CDR3 has 11 amino acids. The CDR3: CASSMERIQYF. The DNA for the CDR3 is TGTGCCAGCAGCATGGAGAGAATTCAGTACTTC.

This rearrangement joins TRBV11-2 to TRBJ1-3, with a possible D match to TRBD1 (6 bases). Trimming stripped 5 bases from V and 6 bases from J, with 14 bases between. CDR1 is SGHAT, CDR2 FQNNGV, per germline. The CDR3 consists of 14 residues. The CDR3 region has the DNA TGTGCCAGCAGCCACGACAGGTTTCCAAACACCATATATTTT. This encodes CASSHDRFPNTIYF.

The chain employs TRBV7-2 and TRBJ2-3; TRBD1 aligns across 9 bases. Germline V gene data show CDR1 as SGHTA and CDR2 as FQGNSA. The CDR3 spans 15 residues. After removal of 6 bases from V and 5 bases from J, the junction contained 9 bases not matched to a gene. CDR3 protein: CASRIQGAGGDTQYF. The CDR3 DNA sequence: TGTGCCAGCAGAATACAGGGGGCCGGGGGAGATACGCAGTATTTT. The whole variable domain, remainder taken from reference TRBV7-2 and TRBJ2-3, is GAGVSQSPSNKVTEKGKDVELRCDPISGHTALYWYRQSLGQGLEFLIYFQGNSAPDKSGLPSDRFSAERTGGSVSTLTIQRTQQEDSAVYLCASRIQGAGGDTQYFGPGTRLTVL.

The chain recombines TRBV7-2 with TRBJ2-6, with 9 bases aligning to TRBD1. The CDR3 totals 16 residues. V lost 2 bases to trimming and J lost 2 bases; unmatched junction nucleotides: 1. CDR1 SGHTA and CDR2 FQGNSA come from the germline V gene. The CDR3 nucleotides read TGTGCCAGCAGCTTAACAGGGGGCGCTGGGGCCAACGTCCTGACTTTC. It is translated as CASSLTGGAGANVLTF.

This chain connects TRBV18 to TRBJ1-5; D unresolved. This CDR3 has 15 amino acids. Trimming took off 2 bases at V and 6 bases at J, with 14 bases between the two ends. Per germline, CDR1 KGHSH and CDR2 LQKENI. The CDR3 DNA sequence: TGTGCCAGCTCACCAAGATCCGCGGCGGCTCAGCCCCAGCATTTT. This codes for CASSPRSAAAQPQHF.

The genes are TRBV7-9 and TRBJ2-2, with TRBD1 matching 7 bases. Unmatched junction bases numbered 4, after V lost 6 bases and J lost 6 bases. CDR1 is SEHNR and CDR2 is FQNEAQ in the germline V gene (reference sequence). There are 13 residues in the CDR3. CDR3 residues: CASRPQGAGELFF. The CDR3 DNA follows: TGTGCCAGCAGACCCCAGGGGGCCGGGGAGCTGTTTTTT. The whole variable domain, remainder taken from reference TRBV7-9 and TRBJ2-2, is DTGVSQNPRHKITKRGQNVTFRCDPISEHNRLYWYRQTLGQGPEFLTYFQNEAQLEKSRLLSDRFSAERPKGSFSTLEIQRTEQGDSAMYLCASRPQGAGELFFGEGSRLTVL.

The chain couples TRBV6-5 to TRBJ2-5, with a tentative D call TRBD2 (6 bases). Trimming removed 6 bases from V and 4 bases from J, with 18 bases in between. This CDR3 spans 15 amino acids. Germline V gene lookup returns CDR1 MNHEY and CDR2 SVGAGI. The CDR3 DNA reads TGTGCCAGCAGACGGGCTAGCGCCGGGGGAGAGACCCAGTACTTC. The encoded protein is CASRRASAGGETQYF.

The chain has TRBV27 and TRBJ2-1; 8 bases map to TRBD2. CDR1 is MNHEY and CDR2 is SMNVEV in the germline V gene (reference sequence). V shed 5 bases and J 0 bases; nucleotides not matched to a gene: 9. This CDR3 comprises 17 residues. CDR3 loop: CASSPYPSGGSYNEQFF. The CDR3 bases are TGTGCCAGCAGTCCTTACCCAAGCGGGGGCTCCTACAATGAGCAGTTCTTC.

The genes are TRBV7-9 and TRBJ1-1, with D unclear. The V gene's germline CDR1 is SEHNR and CDR2 FQNEAQ (reference sequence). V gave up 5 bases and J gave up 0 bases, with 13 bases separating them. CDR3 length: 15 amino acids. The CDR3 here is CASSPGIHMNTEAFF. For the CDR3, the DNA is TGTGCCAGCAGCCCGGGGATACACATGAACACTGAAGCTTTCTTT.

This chain joins TRBV2 and TRBJ2-2; no reliable D call. Trimming stripped 7 bases from V and 2 bases from J, with 8 bases between. Germline V gene lookup returns CDR1 SNHLY and CDR2 FYNNEI. CDR3 length equals 13 residues. CDR3 nucleotide sequence: TGTGCCAGCATGCCACTCAACACCGGGGAGCTGTTTTTT. Translating it yields CASMPLNTGELFF. Complete variable domain (other parts from reference TRBV2 and TRBJ2-2): EPEVTQTPSHQVTQMGQEVILRCVPISNHLYFYWYRQILGQKVEFLVSFYNNEISEKSEIFDDQFSVERPDGSNFTLKIRSTKLEDSAMYFCASMPLNTGELFFGEGSRLTVL.

The chain is built from TRBV7-3 and TRBJ1-1, with a weak D call TRBD1 (6 bases). This CDR3 comprises 15 residues. V was shortened by 2 bases and J by 1 base, with 11 bases between the two germline ends. Looked up from germline, CDR1 is SGHTA and CDR2 is FQGTGA. This CDR3 reads CASSLEGTPNTEAFF. The CDR3 DNA follows: TGTGCCAGCAGCTTAGAAGGGACACCGAACACTGAAGCTTTCTTT. Looking up the rest from reference TRBV7-3 and TRBJ1-1 gives the full variable domain: GAGVSQTPSNKVTEKGKYVELRCDPISGHTALYWYRQSLGQGPEFLIYFQGTGAADDSGLPNDRFFAVRPEGSVSTLKIQRTERGDSAVYLCASSLEGTPNTEAFFGQGTRLTVV.

The V gene is TRBV7-2, the J gene TRBJ1-6; D ambiguous. The CDR3 runs 16 residues. V was pared by 5 bases and J by 6 bases, with 17 bases between. Germline CDR1 SGHTA, CDR2 FQGNSA. The CDR3 sequence: CASSQSPGRINSPLHF. As DNA, the CDR3 is TGTGCCAGCAGCCAATCCCCCGGCAGGATTAATTCACCCCTCCACTTT.

The chain employs TRBV2 and TRBJ1-2, with 9 bases aligning to TRBD1. Germline loops: CDR1 SNHLY, CDR2 FYNNEI. The trim removed 3 bases at V and 4 bases at J, leaving 9 bases unmatched. This CDR3 region has 16 residues. CDR3 DNA: TGTGCCAGCAGTGAGCGAGGACAGGGGTCGGGCTATGGCTACACCTTC. Protein: CASSERGQGSGYGYTF.

The CDR3 DNA reads TGTGCCAGCAGCTTTGTAACAGATGAAAAACTGTTTTTT. As protein: CASSFVTDEKLFF. This sequence joins TRBV7-9 and TRBJ1-4; the D is unclear. Germline V lookup: CDR1 SEHNR, CDR2 FQNEAQ (reference sequence). V was cut by 3 bases and J by 6 bases, with 8 bases left in between. This CDR3 has 13 residues. The variable domain in full, with the rest retrieved from reference TRBV7-9 and TRBJ1-4, is DTGVSQNPRHKITKRGQNVTFRCDPISEHNRLYWYRQTLGQGPEFLTYFQNEAQLEKSRLLSDRFSAERPKGSFSTLEIQRTEQGDSAMYLCASSFVTDEKLFFGSGTQLSVL.

Only a few counts were recorded for this clone. The chain is built from TRBV7-2 and TRBJ1-6; D remains ambiguous. The germline V and J ends were trimmed by 8 bases and 9 bases, with 14 bases remaining between them. In germline, CDR1 is SGHTA, CDR2 FQGNSA. The CDR3 spans 13 residues. The chain's CDR3 is CASRGRGLSPLHF. The CDR3 DNA reads TGTGCCAGCCGTGGGAGAGGGCTTTCACCCCTCCACTTT.

This sequence joins TRBV18 and TRBJ2-2; 8 positions match TRBD1. V lost 4 bases to trimming and J lost 2 bases; unmatched junction nucleotides: 6. The CDR3 length is 16 residues. Germline V CDR1 and CDR2: KGHSH, LQKENI. The DNA for the CDR3 is TGTGCCAGCTCACTACAGACAGGGGTCAACACCGGGGAGCTGTTTTTT. Its protein product is CASSLQTGVNTGELFF.

The gene calls are TRBV28 and TRBJ1-2, with D perhaps TRBD1 (5 bases). V lost 7 bases and J 0 bases, leaving 15 bases between the germline ends. This CDR3 comprises 15 residues. From germline, CDR1 is MDHEN and CDR2 SYDVKM. In nucleotides, the CDR3 is TGTGCCAGCACATTTAGGACAAACACTAACTATGGCTACACCTTC. Its protein product is CASTFRTNTNYGYTF.

The V and J genes are TRBV3-1 (or the pseudogene TRBV3-2) and TRBJ1-3, with D tentatively TRBD1 (5 bases). CDR1 LGHDT and CDR2 YNNKEL come from the germline V gene (reference sequence). The ends were cut back, 2 bases at V and 3 bases at J, with 14 bases in the middle. The CDR3 has 16 amino acids. The CDR3, as DNA: TGTGCCAGCAGCCAATACGTCCAGGGCAGTGGAAACACCATATATTTT. It translates to CASSQYVQGSGNTIYF.

The gene calls are TRBV7-3 and TRBJ1-5; D uncertain. CDR1 and CDR2 from the germline V gene are SGHTA and FQGTGA. This CDR3 region has 14 residues. V was trimmed by 2 bases and J by 6 bases, leaving 11 bases between them. The DNA for the CDR3 is TGTGCCAGCAGCTTATGGTTGTGGGCTCAGCCCCAGCATTTT. It encodes CASSLWLWAQPQHF.

The genes are TRBV24-1 and TRBJ2-3; 8 nucleotides line up with TRBD1. CDR3 length: 16 residues. CDR1 and CDR2 (germline): KGHDR, SFDVKD. With V trimmed by 5 bases and J by 4 bases, 10 bases remained unmatched. The CDR3 protein is CATSARTGGRADTQYF. For the CDR3, the DNA is TGTGCCACCAGTGCCCGCACAGGGGGTAGGGCAGATACGCAGTATTTT.

This chain uses TRBV18 with TRBJ1-2, with 9 bases aligning to TRBD1. Per germline, CDR1 KGHSH and CDR2 LQKENI. CDR3 length: 15 residues. Trimming cost V 0 bases and J 4 bases; bases outside gene matches: 3. CDR3 in DNA: TGTGCCAGCTCACCACCGACAGGGGGAGCCTATGGCTACACCTTC. The encoded protein is CASSPPTGGAYGYTF.

V and J are TRBV4-1 and TRBJ2-7; 11 bases are shared with TRBD1. J lost 3 bases, V lost 0 bases, and 4 bases had no gene match. Germline values: CDR1 MGHRA, CDR2 YSYEKL. The CDR3 runs to 16 residues. The CDR3 here is CASSQDRTGGNYEQYF. The DNA for the CDR3 is TGCGCCAGCAGCCAAGATCGGACAGGGGGCAACTACGAGCAGTACTTC.